A selection of T cell receptor beta chains follows, all from one sample in a study of T cell responses to AZD1222 COVID-19 vaccine. Profiled with immunoSEQ multiplex PCR; TCRdb holds only in-frame clones, not every one. Of 150,000 or so clones listed, more than 80% are singletons. Sequencing used peripheral blood, obtained on day 0 of AZD1222 vaccination. All receptors come from an adult in good health. Each CDR3 is given with its conserved first and last residue. A D gene is named only where the DNA matches it firmly. Expanded clones are given a class, and other clones once, few, many or no size at all.

v_gene,abundance,d_gene,j_gene,CDR3nt,CDR3aa
TRBV19,-,-,TRBJ2-6,TGTGCCAGTAGTAGGAACTCTGGGGCCAACGTCCTGACTTTC,CASSRNSGANVLTF
TRBV11-2,-,-,TRBJ2-2,-,CASRHLAGPTLRAGELFF
TRBV19,-,-,TRBJ2-3,TGTGCCAGTAGTAGAACCAGGGGACTTGGGGCAGATACGCAGTATTTT,CASSRTRGLGADTQYF
TRBV18,-,-,TRBJ1-3,TGTGCCAGCTCACGCGACAGGAAAGGAAACACCATATATTTT,CASSRDRKGNTIYF
TRBV30,-,-,TRBJ1-6,TGTGCCTGGAGTAAAGAGGGGCGCATGGGATCACCCCTCCACTTT,CAWSKEGRMGSPLHF
TRBV6-5,-,-,TRBJ1-2,TGTGCCAGCAGTAGTGGGGCAGGGCTCCCCTATGGCTACACCTTC,CASSSGAGLPYGYTF
TRBV30,-,TRBD1,TRBJ1-2,TGTGCCTGGGCAGGACAGGGCCTTAGGGGCTACACCTTC,CAWAGQGLRGYTF
TRBV4-1,-,TRBD2,TRBJ2-5,TGCGCCAGCAGCCGGCTAGCGGGGGGCGGAGAGACCCAGTACTTC,CASSRLAGGGETQYF
TRBV6-1,-,-,TRBJ2-1,TGTGCCAGCAGTGAAGGAACTCCGAGTGAGCAGTTCTTC,CASSEGTPSEQFF
TRBV2,-,-,TRBJ2-1,TGTGCCAGCAGACTGGACTCCAAAGCCTACAATGAGCAGTTCTTC,CASRLDSKAYNEQFF
TRBV5-4,-,-,TRBJ1-1,TGTGCCAGCAGCCCAGGGGACACTGAAGCTTTCTTT,CASSPGDTEAFF
TRBV2,-,-,TRBJ1-5,TGTGCCAGCAGCTCCCTTGGGGGAGGGAGACGACAGCCCCAGCATTTT,CASSSLGGGRRQPQHF
TRBV11-2,-,-,TRBJ1-1,TGTGCCAGCAGCTCTCCCAGGGAAGCTTTCTTT,CASSSPREAFF
TRBV21-1,-,-,TRBJ2-1,TGTGCCAGCAGCCCTGTCGGTGAGCAGTTCTTC,CASSPVGEQFF
TRBV4-3,-,TRBD1,TRBJ1-4,TGCGCCAGCAGCCCCCATTTCGGGACAGGGGGATGGCATGAAAAACTGTTTTTT,CASSPHFGTGGWHEKLFF
TRBV3-1/TRBV3-2,-,-,TRBJ1-2,TGTGCCAGCAGCCTACCTAGAGGTTCTGGTAACTATGGCTACACCTTC,CASSLPRGSGNYGYTF
TRBV5-1,-,TRBD2,TRBJ2-3,TGCGCCAGCAGCGTCACCGGGACTAGCGGTTCAGATACGCAGTATTTT,CASSVTGTSGSDTQYF
TRBV28,-,TRBD1,TRBJ2-3,TGTGCCAGCAGTTCGACAGGGGACGGAGATACGCAGTATTTT,CASSSTGDGDTQYF
TRBV4-2,-,-,TRBJ2-7,TGTGCCAGCAGCCAAGAAGCGGGCGGCTACGAGCAGTACTTC,CASSQEAGGYEQYF
TRBV24-1,-,TRBD1,TRBJ2-5,TGTGCCACCAGTGATCCAGGACAGGGTCCTCGGGAGACCCAGTACTTC,CATSDPGQGPRETQYF
TRBV4-3,-,-,TRBJ1-3,TGCGCCAGCAGCCAAGATGGAGGGTCTGGAAACACCATATATTTT,CASSQDGGSGNTIYF
TRBV9,once,-,TRBJ2-7,TGTGCCAGCAGCCCGCGAGGAGGACGCAGCTCCTACGAGCAGTACTTC,CASSPRGGRSSYEQYF
TRBV7-9,-,TRBD1,TRBJ1-5,TGTGCCAGCAGCTCTTCTCCCCCGGGACAGGGGAATCAGCCCCAGCATTTT,CASSSSPPGQGNQPQHF
TRBV14,-,TRBD1,TRBJ2-5,TGTGCCAGCAGCCAGTGGGACAGGGGGCAAGAGACCCAGTACTTC,CASSQWDRGQETQYF